This T cell receptor beta chain came from a study of OX40 agonist ivuxolimab in advanced cancers. Study in general: Patients enrolled in dose escalation were diagnosed with hepatocellular carcinoma, melanoma, renal cell or head and neck cancer. Participants could have had prior anti-PD-1, anti-PD-L1 or anti-CTLA-4 therapy, and more than 35% had some. Study outcomes and limitations: Low normalized T-cell clonal expansion also characterized some of the nonresponders. By week 6 at 0.1 to 3.0 mg/kg, blood CD4+ and CD8+ T cells had expanded clonally.

Remarks on this clone: Its specificity is not known.

CDR1 is MNHEY, CDR2 SVGAGI, per germline. This CDR3 has 15 amino acids. V shed 6 bases and J 6 bases; nucleotides not matched to a gene: 7. The protocol was immunoSEQ multiplex PCR, while the TCRdb copy is restricted to in-frame clones and leaves out a portion. The sample consists of over 70,000 clones, approximately 91% of them appearing once. The source material was CD4+ or CD8+ T cells sorted from blood, sampled in a trial of the OX40 agonist ivuxolimab. The sequence came from an adult with an advanced solid tumor such as melanoma, head and neck, liver or kidney cancer. This chain uses TRBV6-5 with TRBJ2-2, with 10 bases identical to TRBD2. CDR3 nucleotide sequence: TGTGCCAGCAGACTCGCTAGCGGGAGCCCCGGGGAGCTGTTTTTT. Residues: CASRLASGSPGELFF.